Listed here are 8 T cell receptor beta chains from one sample, sequenced in a study of CD8 T cells in ankylosing spondylitis. MiXCR, applied by TCRdb to the 5' RACE reads, yields one record per CDR3 protein. Of approximately 240,000 distinct CDR3 sequences listed, 8% to 11% are singletons. The source material was blood, either unsorted or a sorted T cell fraction (not recorded which). The receptors come from a male donor with ankylosing spondylitis or in good health (not recorded which).

This clonotype was recorded many times. The rearrangement uses TRBV20-1 and TRBJ1-4; D remains ambiguous. The ends were cut back, 0 bases at V and 5 bases at J, with 7 bases in the middle. The CDR3 spans 13 residues. CDR1 and CDR2 (germline): DFQATT, SNEGSKA (reference sequence). The CDR3 loop reads CSAREGQNEKLFF. Here the CDR3 DNA reads TGCAGTGCTAGAGAAGGCCAGAATGAAAAACTGTTTTTT.

J is TRBJ2-7 and V is TRBV30; D may be TRBD1 or TRBD2 (5 bases each). The CDR3 length is 16 residues. The V gene lost 8 bases and the J gene lost 1 base, with 24 bases spanning the gap. In germline, CDR1 is GTSNPN, CDR2 SVGIG (reference sequence). CDR3 sequence (DNA): TGTGCCGGATACTGGGGGAGCCTTACGATGTCCTACGAGCAGTACTTC. Translating gives CAGYWGSLTMSYEQYF.

This clonotype was seen only a few times. The chain couples TRBV7-7 to TRBJ2-5, with D perhaps TRBD1 or TRBD2 (5 bases each). The V gene lost 0 bases and the J gene lost 5 bases, with 13 bases spanning the gap. The CDR3 consists of 15 residues. Germline V gives CDR1 SSHAT, CDR2 FNYEAQ (reference sequence). CDR3 in amino acids: CASSLAQGPSETQYF. CDR3 coding DNA: TGTGCCAGCAGCTTAGCGCAGGGACCCTCTGAGACCCAGTACTTC.

This clonotype was seen ten or more times. The V and J genes are TRBV5-1 and TRBJ2-3; tentatively, D is TRBD2 (5 bases). This CDR3 spans 18 amino acids. The V gene lost 4 bases and the J gene lost 0 bases, with 21 bases spanning the gap. Germline V gene lookup returns CDR1 SGHRS and CDR2 YFSETQ. The DNA for the CDR3 is TGCGCCAGCAGCCCCCATCAATCCGGGGTCACTAGCACAGATACGCAGTATTTT. Amino acid sequence: CASSPHQSGVTSTDTQYF.

The rearrangement links TRBV3-1 to TRBJ2-7; 14 nucleotides line up with TRBD2. Per germline, CDR1 LGHDT and CDR2 YNNKEL (reference sequence). This CDR3 region has 15 residues. Trimming removed 7 bases from V and 7 bases from J; junction bases left unmatched: 9. CDR3 residues: CASTLAGLAGVEQYF. The DNA of the CDR3 is TGTGCCAGCACCCTCGCGGGACTAGCGGGAGTGGAGCAGTACTTC.

V usage is TRBV14 and J usage is TRBJ2-7; TRBD2 aligns across 14 bases. The CDR3 has 20 residues. The germline gives CDR1 SGHDN, CDR2 FVKESK. The junction had 19 bases not matched to a gene; V was cut back by 4 bases and J by 5 bases. The CDR3 here is CASSPRLAGGPYGVMDEQYF. In DNA form, the CDR3 reads TGTGCCAGCAGCCCTAGACTAGCGGGAGGGCCGTACGGGGTTATGGACGAGCAGTACTTC.

This clonotype came up many times. The CDR3 reads CASSFRGRDNSPLHF. As DNA, the CDR3 is TGTGCCAGCAGCTTCCGCGGGCGCGATAATTCACCCCTCCACTTT. V is TRBV7-2 and J is TRBJ1-6; D is unclear. The ends were cut back, 3 bases at V and 5 bases at J, with 11 bases in the middle. Germline V CDR1 and CDR2: SGHTA, FQGNSA. This CDR3 has 15 residues.

This clonotype was recorded many times. The junction differs from germline at one of its ends, possibly a read error. The chain couples TRBV12-3 or TRBV12-4 to TRBJ2-1; possibly TRBD2 for D (6 bases). The CDR3 totals 12 residues. The CDR3 sequence is CASRLGEVEQFF. CDR3 nucleotide sequence: TGTGCCAGCAGGTTAGGGGAGGTTGAGCAGTTCTTC.